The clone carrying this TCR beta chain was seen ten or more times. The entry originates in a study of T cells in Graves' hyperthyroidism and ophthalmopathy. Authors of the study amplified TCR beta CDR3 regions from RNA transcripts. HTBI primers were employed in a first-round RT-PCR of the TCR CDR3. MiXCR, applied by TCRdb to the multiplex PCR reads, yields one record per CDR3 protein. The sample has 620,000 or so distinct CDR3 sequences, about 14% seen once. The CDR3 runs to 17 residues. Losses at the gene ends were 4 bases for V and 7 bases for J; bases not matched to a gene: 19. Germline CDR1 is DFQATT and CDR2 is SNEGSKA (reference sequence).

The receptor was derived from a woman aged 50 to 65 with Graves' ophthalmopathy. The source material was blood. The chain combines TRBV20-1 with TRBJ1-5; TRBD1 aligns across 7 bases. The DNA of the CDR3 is TGCAGTGCTAAAAACCCCTCCGGACAGGTGGAGCTCCAGCCCCAGCATTTT. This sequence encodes CSAKNPSGQVELQPQHF.